This T cell receptor beta chain originates from a study of blood T cell repertoires in COVID-19. The data were produced by immunoSEQ multiplex PCR, yet TCRdb's version contains in-frame clones alone and is incomplete. The sample contains 100,000 to 150,000 clones, 80% to 85% of which appear only once. Germline assignment: CDR1 SGHAT and CDR2 FQNNGV. After removal of 6 bases from V and 5 bases from J, the junction contained 16 bases not matched to a gene. The CDR3 loop spans 17 amino acids. The clonotype was recovered from a man aged 60-69 years with acute or convalescent COVID-19. The source material was peripheral blood. This chain links TRBV11-2 with TRBJ2-5; 9 bases line up with TRBD2. The CDR3 loop reads CASSSLLSGGRGETQYF. In DNA form, the CDR3 reads TGTGCCAGCAGTTCCCTCCTTAGCGGGGGCAGAGGGGAGACCCAGTACTTC.